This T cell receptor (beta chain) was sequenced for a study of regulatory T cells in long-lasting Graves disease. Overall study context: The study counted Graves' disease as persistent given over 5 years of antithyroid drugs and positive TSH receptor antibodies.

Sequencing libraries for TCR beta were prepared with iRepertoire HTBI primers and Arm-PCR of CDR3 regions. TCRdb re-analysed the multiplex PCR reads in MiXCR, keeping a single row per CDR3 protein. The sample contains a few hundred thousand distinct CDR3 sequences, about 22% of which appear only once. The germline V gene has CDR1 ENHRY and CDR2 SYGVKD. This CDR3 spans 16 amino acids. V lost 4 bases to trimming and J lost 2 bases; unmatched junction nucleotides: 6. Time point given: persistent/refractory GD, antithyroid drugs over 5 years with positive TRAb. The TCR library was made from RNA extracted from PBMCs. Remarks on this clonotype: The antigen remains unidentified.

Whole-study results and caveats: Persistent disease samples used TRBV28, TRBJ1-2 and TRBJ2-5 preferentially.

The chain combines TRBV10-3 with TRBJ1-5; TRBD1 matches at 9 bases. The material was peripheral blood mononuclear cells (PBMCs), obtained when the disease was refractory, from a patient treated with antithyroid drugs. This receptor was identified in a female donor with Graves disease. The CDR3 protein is CAISGVDRGGNQPQHF. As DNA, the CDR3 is TGTGCCATCAGTGGGGTGGACAGGGGAGGCAATCAGCCCCAGCATTTT.